The source of this TCR beta chain is a study of T cell changes during pregnancy in multiple sclerosis. This table comes from immunoSEQ multiplex PCR, and its TCRdb copy is limited to in-frame clones, with some not included. This sample has 55,000 to 85,000 clones; about nine tenths occur once, and the top ten carry 2%. In germline, CDR1 is SNHLY, CDR2 FYNNEI. V dropped 9 bases and J dropped 1 base, with 9 bases sitting between them. CDR3 length equals 12 residues. The chain couples TRBV2 to TRBJ1-1; D is possibly TRBD1 (6 bases). This receptor was identified in a female donor with multiple sclerosis, enrolled in a pregnancy study. Material: peripheral blood, obtained in the second trimester of pregnancy. The CDR3 bases are TGTGCCAGTACAGGGTCGAACACTGAAGCTTTCTTT. Its protein is CASTGSNTEAFF.